The T cell receptor (beta chain) under discussion was sequenced for a study of blood T cell repertoires in COVID-19. Overall study: Collection of acute and convalescent COVID-19 samples took place in the United States, Italy and Spain. Sources were T cells, B-cell-depleted T cells, or PBMCs; the material itself was cDNA or gDNA.

As processed by the authors: The authors estimated nucleated cell counts from reference gene primer amplification. The repertoire was sequenced with immunoSEQ multiplex PCR; TCRdb's copy has only in-frame clones and lacks some. The V and J calls and clone size come from that table; D and trimming were worked out from the DNA. The sample has around 100,000 clones, 70% to 80% seen once. Germline CDR1 SEHNR, CDR2 FQNEAQ (reference sequence). V shed 5 bases and J shed 0 bases, with 8 bases lying between them. This CDR3 contains 14 residues. The sample taken for sequencing was peripheral blood. The V and J genes are TRBV7-9 and TRBJ1-5; a possible D gene is TRBD1 (5 bases). The TCR comes from a man aged 65 to 79 with active or convalescent COVID-19. The CDR3 loop is CASSEQASNQPQHF. Here the CDR3 DNA reads TGTGCCAGCAGCGAACAGGCTAGCAATCAGCCCCAGCATTTT.